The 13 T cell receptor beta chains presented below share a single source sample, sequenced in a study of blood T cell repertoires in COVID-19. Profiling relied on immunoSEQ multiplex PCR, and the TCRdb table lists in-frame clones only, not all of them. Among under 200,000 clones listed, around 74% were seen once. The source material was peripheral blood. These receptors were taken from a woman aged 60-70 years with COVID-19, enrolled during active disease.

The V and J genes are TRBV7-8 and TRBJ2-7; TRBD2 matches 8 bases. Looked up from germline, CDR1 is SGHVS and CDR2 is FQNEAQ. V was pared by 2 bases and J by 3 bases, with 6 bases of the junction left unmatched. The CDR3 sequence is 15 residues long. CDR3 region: CASSLRSSGLYEQYV. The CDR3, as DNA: TGTGCCAGCAGCTTACGATCTAGCGGGCTCTACGAGCAGTACGTC.

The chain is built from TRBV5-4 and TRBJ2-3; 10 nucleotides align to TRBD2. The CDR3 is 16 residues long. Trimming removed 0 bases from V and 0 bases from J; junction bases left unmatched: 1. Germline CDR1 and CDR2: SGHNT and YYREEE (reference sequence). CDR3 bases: TGTGCCAGCAGCTTGGGGACTAGCGGTAGCACAGATACGCAGTATTTT. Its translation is CASSLGTSGSTDTQYF. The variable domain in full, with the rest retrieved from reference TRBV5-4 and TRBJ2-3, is ETGVTQSPTHLIKTRGQQVTLRCSSQSGHNTVSWYQQALGQGPQFIFQYYREEENGRGNFPPRFSGLQFPNYSSELNVNALELDDSALYLCASSLGTSGSTDTQYFGPGTRLTVL.

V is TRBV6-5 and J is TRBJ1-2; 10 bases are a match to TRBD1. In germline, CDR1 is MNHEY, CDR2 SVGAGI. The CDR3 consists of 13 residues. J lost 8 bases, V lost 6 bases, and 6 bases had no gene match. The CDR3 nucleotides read TGTGCCAGCAGCTCGGGACAGGGGAACGGCTACACCTTC. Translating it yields CASSSGQGNGYTF.

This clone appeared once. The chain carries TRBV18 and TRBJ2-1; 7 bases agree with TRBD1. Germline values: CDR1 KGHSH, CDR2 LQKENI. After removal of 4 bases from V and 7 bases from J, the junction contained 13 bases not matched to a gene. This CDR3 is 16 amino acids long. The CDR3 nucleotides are TGTGCCAGCTCACTCTCCGGAAGGGGGCTAAGGAATGAGCAGTTCTTC. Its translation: CASSLSGRGLRNEQFF.

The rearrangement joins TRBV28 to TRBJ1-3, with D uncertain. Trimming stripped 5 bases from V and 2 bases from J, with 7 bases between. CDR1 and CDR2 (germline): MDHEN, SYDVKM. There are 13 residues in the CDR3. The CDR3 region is CASSESPGNTIYF. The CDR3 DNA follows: TGTGCCAGCAGTGAGAGTCCTGGAAACACCATATATTTT.

The CDR3 spells CASSYWTSSYNEQFF. DNA for the CDR3: TGTGCCAGCAGTTACTGGACTAGCTCCTACAATGAGCAGTTCTTC. V gene TRBV6-5 combines with J gene TRBJ2-1, with 7 nucleotides matching TRBD2. This CDR3 spans 15 amino acids. V shed 1 base, J shed 0 bases, and the junction held 0 bases outside the gene matches. In germline, CDR1 is MNHEY, CDR2 SVGAGI.

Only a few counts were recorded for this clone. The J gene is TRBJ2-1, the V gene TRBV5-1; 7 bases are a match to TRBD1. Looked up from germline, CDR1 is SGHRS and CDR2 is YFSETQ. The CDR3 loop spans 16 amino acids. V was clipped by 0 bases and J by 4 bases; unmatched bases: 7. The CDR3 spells CASSLDRTGPYNEQFF. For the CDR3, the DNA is TGCGCCAGCAGCTTGGACCGGACAGGACCTTACAATGAGCAGTTCTTC.

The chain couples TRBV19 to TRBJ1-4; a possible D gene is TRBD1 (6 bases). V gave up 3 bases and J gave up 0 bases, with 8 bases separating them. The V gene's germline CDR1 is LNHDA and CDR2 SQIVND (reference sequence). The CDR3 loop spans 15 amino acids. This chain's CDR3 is CASSMRTATNEKLFF. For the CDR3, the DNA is TGTGCCAGTAGTATGAGGACAGCAACTAATGAAAAACTGTTTTTT.

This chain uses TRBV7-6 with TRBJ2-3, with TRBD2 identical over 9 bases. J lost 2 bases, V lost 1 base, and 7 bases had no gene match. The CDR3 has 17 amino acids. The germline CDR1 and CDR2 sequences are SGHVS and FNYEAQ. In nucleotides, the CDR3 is TGTGCCAGCAGCTTAGGCGGAGCGGGGGGCACCACAGATACGCAGTATTTT. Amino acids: CASSLGGAGGTTDTQYF.

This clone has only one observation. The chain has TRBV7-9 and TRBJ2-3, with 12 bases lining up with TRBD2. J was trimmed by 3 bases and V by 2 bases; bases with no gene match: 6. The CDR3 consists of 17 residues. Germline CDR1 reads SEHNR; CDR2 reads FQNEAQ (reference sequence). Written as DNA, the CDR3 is TGTGCCAGCAGCTTAAGGGGTCTAGCGGGAGGGACAGATACGCAGTATTTT. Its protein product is CASSLRGLAGGTDTQYF.

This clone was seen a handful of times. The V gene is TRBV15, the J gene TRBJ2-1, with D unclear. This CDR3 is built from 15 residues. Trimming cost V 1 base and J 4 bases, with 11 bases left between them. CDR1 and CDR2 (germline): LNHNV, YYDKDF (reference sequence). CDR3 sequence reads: CATSRVGLNYNEQFF. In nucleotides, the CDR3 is TGTGCCACCAGCAGAGTTGGGCTAAATTACAATGAGCAGTTCTTC.

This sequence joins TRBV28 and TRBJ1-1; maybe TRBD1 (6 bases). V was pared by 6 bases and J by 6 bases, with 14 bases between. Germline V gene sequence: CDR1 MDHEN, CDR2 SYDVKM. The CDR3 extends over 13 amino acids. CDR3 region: CASRVRGEAEAFF. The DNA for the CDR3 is TGTGCCAGCAGGGTCAGGGGAGAGGCTGAAGCTTTCTTT.

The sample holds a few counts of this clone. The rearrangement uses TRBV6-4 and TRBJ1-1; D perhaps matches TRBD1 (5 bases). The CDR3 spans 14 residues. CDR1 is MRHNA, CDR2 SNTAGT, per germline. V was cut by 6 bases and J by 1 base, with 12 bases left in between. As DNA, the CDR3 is TGTGCCAGCAGGGGCGACGGGGGGAACACTGAAGCTTTCTTT. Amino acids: CASRGDGGNTEAFF.